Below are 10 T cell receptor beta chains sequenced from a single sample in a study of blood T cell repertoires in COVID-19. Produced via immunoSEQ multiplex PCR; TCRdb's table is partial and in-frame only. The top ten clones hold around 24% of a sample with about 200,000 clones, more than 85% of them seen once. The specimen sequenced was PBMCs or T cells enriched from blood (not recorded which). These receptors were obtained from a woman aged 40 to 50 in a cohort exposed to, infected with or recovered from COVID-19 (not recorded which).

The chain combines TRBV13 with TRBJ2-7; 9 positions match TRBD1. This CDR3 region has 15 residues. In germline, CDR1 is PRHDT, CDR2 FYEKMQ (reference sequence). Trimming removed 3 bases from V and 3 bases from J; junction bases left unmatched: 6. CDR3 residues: CASSFQTGGIYEQYF. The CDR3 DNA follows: TGTGCCAGCAGCTTTCAGACAGGGGGAATCTACGAGCAGTACTTC.

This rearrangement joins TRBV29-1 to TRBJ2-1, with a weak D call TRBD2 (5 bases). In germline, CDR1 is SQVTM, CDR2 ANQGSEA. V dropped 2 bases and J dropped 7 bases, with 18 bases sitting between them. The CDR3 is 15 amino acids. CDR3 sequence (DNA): TGCAGCGTTGAACGGCTAGCTTCGCGTTTGAATGAGCAGTTCTTC. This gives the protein CSVERLASRLNEQFF.

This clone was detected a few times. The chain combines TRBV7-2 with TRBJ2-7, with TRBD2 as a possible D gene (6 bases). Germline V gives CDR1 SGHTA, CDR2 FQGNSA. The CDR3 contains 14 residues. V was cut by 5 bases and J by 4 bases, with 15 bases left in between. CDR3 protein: CASSRYGSQYEQYF. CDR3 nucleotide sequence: TGTGCCAGCAGCCGGTACGGGAGTCAGTACGAGCAGTACTTC.

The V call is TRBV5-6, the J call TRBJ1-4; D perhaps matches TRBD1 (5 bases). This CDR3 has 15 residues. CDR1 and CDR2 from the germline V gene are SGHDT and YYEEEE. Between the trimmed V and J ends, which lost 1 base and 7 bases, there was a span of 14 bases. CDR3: CASSLFTRRGEKLFF. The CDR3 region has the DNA TGTGCCAGCAGCTTGTTTACCAGGAGGGGTGAAAAACTGTTTTTT.

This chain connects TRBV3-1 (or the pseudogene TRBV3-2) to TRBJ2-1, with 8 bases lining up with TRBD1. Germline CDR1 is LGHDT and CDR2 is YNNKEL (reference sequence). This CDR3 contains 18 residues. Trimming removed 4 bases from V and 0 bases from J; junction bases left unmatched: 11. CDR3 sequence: CASSLRTGKVASYNEQFF. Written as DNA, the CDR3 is TGTGCCAGCAGCCTACGGACAGGGAAAGTCGCCTCCTACAATGAGCAGTTCTTC.

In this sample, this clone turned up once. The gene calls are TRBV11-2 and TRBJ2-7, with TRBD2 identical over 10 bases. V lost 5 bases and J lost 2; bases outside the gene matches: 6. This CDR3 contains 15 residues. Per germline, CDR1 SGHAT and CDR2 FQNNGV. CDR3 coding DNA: TGTGCCAGCAGCCCGGGACTAGCGTTAGCCTACGAGCAGTACTTC. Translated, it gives CASSPGLALAYEQYF.

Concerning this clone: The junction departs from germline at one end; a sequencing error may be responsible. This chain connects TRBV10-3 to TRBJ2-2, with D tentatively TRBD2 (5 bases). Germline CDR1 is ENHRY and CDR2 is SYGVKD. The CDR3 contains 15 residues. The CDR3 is CTINLLDRLTGELFF. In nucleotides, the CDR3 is TGTACCATCAACCTACTAGACCGCCTGACCGGGGAGCTGTTTTTT.

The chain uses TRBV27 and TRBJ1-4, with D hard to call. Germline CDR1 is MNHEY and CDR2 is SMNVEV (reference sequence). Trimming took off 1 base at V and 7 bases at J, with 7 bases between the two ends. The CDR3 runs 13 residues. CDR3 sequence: CASSLLLGEKLFF. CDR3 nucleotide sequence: TGTGCCAGCAGTTTATTACTAGGTGAAAAACTGTTTTTT. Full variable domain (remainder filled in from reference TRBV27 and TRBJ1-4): EAQVTQNPRYLITVTGKKLTVTCSQNMNHEYMSWYRQDPGLGLRQIYYSMNVEVTDKGDVPEGYKVSRKEKRNFPLILESPSPNQTSLYFCASSLLLGEKLFFGSGTQLSVL.

For the CDR3, the DNA is TGTGCCAGCAGTTTATTCTACGGCAATCAGCCCCAGCATTTT. Protein sequence: CASSLFYGNQPQHF. The rearrangement uses TRBV27 and TRBJ1-5; D gene unclear. Between the trimmed V and J ends, which lost 1 base and 2 bases, there was a span of 6 bases. In germline, CDR1 is MNHEY, CDR2 SMNVEV (reference sequence). This CDR3 is built from 14 residues.

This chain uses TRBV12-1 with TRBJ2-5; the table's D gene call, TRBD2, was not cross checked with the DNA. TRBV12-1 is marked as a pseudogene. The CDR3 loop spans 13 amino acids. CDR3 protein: CASSPSEGETQYF. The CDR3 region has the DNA TGTGCCAGCAGCCCCTCCGAGGGAGAGACCCAGTACTTC.